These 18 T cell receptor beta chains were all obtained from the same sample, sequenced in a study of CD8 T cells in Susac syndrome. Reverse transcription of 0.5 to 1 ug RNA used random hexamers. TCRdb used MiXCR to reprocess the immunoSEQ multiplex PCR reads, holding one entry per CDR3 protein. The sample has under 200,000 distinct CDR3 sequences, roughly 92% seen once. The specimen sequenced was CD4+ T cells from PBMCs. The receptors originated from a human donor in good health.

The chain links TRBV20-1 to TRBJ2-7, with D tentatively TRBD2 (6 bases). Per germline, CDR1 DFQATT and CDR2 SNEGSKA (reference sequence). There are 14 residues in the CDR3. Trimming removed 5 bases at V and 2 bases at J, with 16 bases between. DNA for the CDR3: TGCAGTGCTGCCCTGGGACTCGGGCCCTACGAGCAGTACTTC. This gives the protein CSAALGLGPYEQYF.

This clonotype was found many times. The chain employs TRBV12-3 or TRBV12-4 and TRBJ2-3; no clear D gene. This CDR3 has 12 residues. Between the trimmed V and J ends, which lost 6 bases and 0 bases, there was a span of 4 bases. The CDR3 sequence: CASSFSTDTQYF. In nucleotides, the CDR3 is TGTGCCAGCAGCTTTAGCACAGATACGCAGTATTTT.

The chain's CDR3 is CASRQTGATNTGELFF. CDR3 coding DNA: TGTGCCAGCAGGCAAACAGGAGCTACGAACACCGGGGAGCTGTTTTTT. The J gene is TRBJ2-2, the V gene TRBV12-3 or TRBV12-4; TRBD1 is a possible D gene (5 bases). Trimming stripped 6 bases from V and 0 bases from J, with 14 bases between. This CDR3 is built from 16 residues.

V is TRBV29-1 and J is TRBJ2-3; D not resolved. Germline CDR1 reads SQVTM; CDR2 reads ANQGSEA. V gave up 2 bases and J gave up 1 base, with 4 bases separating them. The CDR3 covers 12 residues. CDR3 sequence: CSVEKGTDTQYF. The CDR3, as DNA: TGCAGCGTTGAAAAGGGCACAGATACGCAGTATTTT.

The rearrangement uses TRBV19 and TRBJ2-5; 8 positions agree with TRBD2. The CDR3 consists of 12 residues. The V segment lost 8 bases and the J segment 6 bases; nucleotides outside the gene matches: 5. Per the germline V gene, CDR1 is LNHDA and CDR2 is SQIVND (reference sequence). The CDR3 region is CASEGGGKTQYF. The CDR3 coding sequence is TGTGCCAGTGAAGGCGGGGGGAAGACCCAGTACTTC. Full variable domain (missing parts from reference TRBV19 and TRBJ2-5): DGGITQSPKYLFRKEGQNVTLSCEQNLNHDAMYWYRQDPGQGLRLIYYSQIVNDFQKGDIAEGYSVSREKKESFPLTVTSAQKNPTAFYLCASEGGGKTQYFGPGTRLLVL.

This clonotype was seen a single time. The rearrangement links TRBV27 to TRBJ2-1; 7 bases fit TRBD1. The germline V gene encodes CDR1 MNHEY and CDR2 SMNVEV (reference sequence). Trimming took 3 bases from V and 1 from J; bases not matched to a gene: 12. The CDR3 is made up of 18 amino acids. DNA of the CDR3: TGTGCCAGCAGTTTGACCCAAACAGGGGTTGGGTCCTACAATGAGCAGTTCTTC. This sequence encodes CASSLTQTGVGSYNEQFF.

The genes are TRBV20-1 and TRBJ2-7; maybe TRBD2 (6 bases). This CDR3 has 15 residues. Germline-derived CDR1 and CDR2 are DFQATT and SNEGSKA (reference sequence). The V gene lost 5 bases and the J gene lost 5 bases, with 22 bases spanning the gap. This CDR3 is CSAPDGGRSTNEQYF. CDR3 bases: TGCAGTGCTCCGGACGGGGGAAGGTCTACTAACGAGCAGTACTTC.

CDR3 in DNA: TGTGCCAGCAGGTTGAGGTCAGGGCCAGATACGCAGTATTTT. Translated: CASRLRSGPDTQYF. V and J are TRBV6-5 and TRBJ2-3; D may be TRBD1 (5 bases). Trimming cost V 6 bases and J 4 bases, with 14 bases left between them. From germline, CDR1 is MNHEY and CDR2 SVGAGI. The CDR3 covers 14 residues.

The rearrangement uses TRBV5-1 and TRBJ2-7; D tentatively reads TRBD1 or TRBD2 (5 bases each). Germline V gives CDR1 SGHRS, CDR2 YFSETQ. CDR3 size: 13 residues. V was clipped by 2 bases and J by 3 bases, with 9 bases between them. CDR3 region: CASSFGGLYEQYF. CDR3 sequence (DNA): TGCGCCAGCAGCTTTGGGGGTCTCTACGAGCAGTACTTC. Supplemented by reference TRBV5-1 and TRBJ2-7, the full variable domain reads KAGVTQTPRYLIKTRGQQVTLSCSPISGHRSVSWYQQTPGQGLQFLFEYFSETQRNKGNFPGRFSGRQFSNSRSEMNVSTLELGDSALYLCASSFGGLYEQYFGPGTRLTVT.

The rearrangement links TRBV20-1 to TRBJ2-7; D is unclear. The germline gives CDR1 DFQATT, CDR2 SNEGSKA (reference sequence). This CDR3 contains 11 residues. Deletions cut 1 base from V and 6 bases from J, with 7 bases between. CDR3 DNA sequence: TGCAGTGCTAGAGGTGCCCTCGAGCAGTACTTC. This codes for CSARGALEQYF.

Written as DNA, the CDR3 is TGTGCCATCAGTGAAGGAGTAGTGAACACTGAAGCTTTCTTT. It specifies CAISEGVVNTEAFF. V gene TRBV10-3 combines with J gene TRBJ1-1; D is undetermined. Per the germline V gene, CDR1 is ENHRY and CDR2 is SYGVKD. Trimming removed 3 bases from V and 0 bases from J, with 8 bases in between. The CDR3 covers 14 residues.

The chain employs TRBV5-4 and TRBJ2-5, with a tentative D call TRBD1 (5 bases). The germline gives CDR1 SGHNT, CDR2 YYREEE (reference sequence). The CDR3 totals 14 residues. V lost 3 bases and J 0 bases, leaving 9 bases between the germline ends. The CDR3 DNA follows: TGTGCCAGCAGCTACATAGGGGACCAAGAGACCCAGTACTTC. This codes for CASSYIGDQETQYF.

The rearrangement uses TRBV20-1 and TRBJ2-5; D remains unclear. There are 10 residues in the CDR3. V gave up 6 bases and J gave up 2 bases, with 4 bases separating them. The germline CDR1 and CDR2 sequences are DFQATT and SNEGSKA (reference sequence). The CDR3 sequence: CSAAQETQYF. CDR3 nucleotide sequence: TGCAGTGCAGCTCAAGAGACCCAGTACTTC.

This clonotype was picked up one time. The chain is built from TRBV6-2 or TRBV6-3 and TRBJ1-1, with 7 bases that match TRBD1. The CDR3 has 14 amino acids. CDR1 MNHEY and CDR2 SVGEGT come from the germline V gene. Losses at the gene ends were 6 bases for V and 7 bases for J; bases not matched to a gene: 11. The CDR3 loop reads CASSPTTGFGEAFF. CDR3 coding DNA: TGTGCCAGCAGCCCCACGACAGGGTTCGGTGAAGCTTTCTTT.

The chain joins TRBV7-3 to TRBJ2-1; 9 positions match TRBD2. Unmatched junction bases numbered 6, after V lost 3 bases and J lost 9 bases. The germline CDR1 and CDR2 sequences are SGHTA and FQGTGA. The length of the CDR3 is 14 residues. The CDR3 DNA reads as TGTGCCAGCAGCTTGAGCGGGGGGCCAGGTGAGCAGTTCTTC. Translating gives CASSLSGGPGEQFF.

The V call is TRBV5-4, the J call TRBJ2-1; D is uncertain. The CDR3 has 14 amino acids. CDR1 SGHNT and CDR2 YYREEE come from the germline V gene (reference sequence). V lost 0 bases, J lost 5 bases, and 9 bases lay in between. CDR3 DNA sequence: TGTGCCAGCAGCTTGGAAGTTTGGGACAATGAGCAGTTCTTC. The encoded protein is CASSLEVWDNEQFF. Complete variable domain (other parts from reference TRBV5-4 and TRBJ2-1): ETGVTQSPTHLIKTRGQQVTLRCSSQSGHNTVSWYQQALGQGPQFIFQYYREEENGRGNFPPRFSGLQFPNYSSELNVNALELDDSALYLCASSLEVWDNEQFFGPGTRLTVL.

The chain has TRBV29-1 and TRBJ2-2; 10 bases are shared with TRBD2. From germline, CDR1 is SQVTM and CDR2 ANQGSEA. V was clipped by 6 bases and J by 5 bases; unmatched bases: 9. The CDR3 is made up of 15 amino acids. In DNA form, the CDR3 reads TGCAGCGTGAAGCGGGGGGGCCTATATACCGGGGAGCTGTTTTTT. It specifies CSVKRGGLYTGELFF.

The CDR3 loop reads CASSSRTGELFF. The DNA of the CDR3 is TGTGCCAGCTCCTCAAGGACCGGGGAGCTGTTTTTT. The chain joins TRBV18 to TRBJ2-2; D gene uncertain. The V gene lost 6 bases and the J gene lost 5 bases, with 7 bases spanning the gap. CDR3 size: 12 residues. Germline CDR1 is KGHSH and CDR2 is LQKENI.